Each of the 21 T cell receptor beta chains below was sequenced from the same sample in a study of blood T cells in healthy people across ages. The second PCR ran roughly 6 to 12 cycles with a sample-barcoded 5' primer and J-beta primers. TCRdb re-derived calls from the 5' RACE reads in MiXCR, one entry per CDR3 protein. The data contain hundreds of thousands of distinct CDR3 sequences, 32% of them singletons. Sequenced: blood. Receptor source: an elderly woman in good health.

This clonotype was seen many times. V is TRBV5-4 and J is TRBJ2-5, with 10 nucleotides matching TRBD2. The CDR3 is 15 amino acids. V gave up 1 base and J gave up 5 bases; unmatched junction bases: 5. The germline V gene has CDR1 SGHNT and CDR2 YYREEE (reference sequence). The CDR3 protein is CASSLLSGGLETQYF. The CDR3 coding sequence is TGTGCCAGCAGCTTGCTTAGCGGGGGGCTCGAGACCCAGTACTTC.

This clonotype was observed at least ten times. The rearrangement links TRBV7-9 to TRBJ2-5, with D perhaps assigned TRBD1 or TRBD2 (5 bases each). The germline CDR1 and CDR2 sequences are SEHNR and FQNEAQ (reference sequence). The V gene lost 5 bases and the J gene lost 1 base, with 14 bases spanning the gap. There are 15 residues in the CDR3. The CDR3 is CASSARDRTQETQYF. CDR3 sequence (DNA): TGTGCCAGCAGCGCTCGGGACCGTACCCAAGAGACCCAGTACTTC.

The chain combines TRBV5-5 with TRBJ1-2; D remains ambiguous. The germline V gene encodes CDR1 SGHKS and CDR2 YYEKEE (reference sequence). V lost 4 bases, J lost 4 bases, and 11 bases lay in between. There are 13 residues in the CDR3. The CDR3 nucleotides are TGTGCCAGCAGCCCCGCGACGATCTATGGCTACACCTTC. Translated: CASSPATIYGYTF.

In its sample, this clonotype was seen many times. The chain uses TRBV4-1 and TRBJ1-1, with D perhaps TRBD1 (6 bases). The CDR3 is made up of 13 amino acids. The V and J ends lost 2 bases and 4 bases respectively, with 8 bases between them. CDR1 MGHRA and CDR2 YSYEKL come from the germline V gene. In DNA, the CDR3 is TGCGCCAGCAGCCAAAACAGGGTCACTGAAGCTTTCTTT. As protein: CASSQNRVTEAFF.

This clonotype was seen many times. Germline and junction disagree at one end, which may indicate a read error. The chain uses TRBV5-1 and TRBJ1-5; 7 nucleotides line up with TRBD1. The CDR3 is 14 amino acids. CDR1 and CDR2 from the germline V gene are SGHRS and YFSETQ. CDR3 region: CASSSGQGNQPQHF. The CDR3 DNA sequence: TGTGCCAGCAGCTCCGGACAGGGCAATCAGCCCCAGCATTTT.

As for this clonotype: An end of the junction differs from the germline gene, which may be a read error. The chain couples TRBV7-9 to TRBJ2-1, with a possible D match to TRBD1 (5 bases). There are 11 residues in the CDR3. Germline CDR1 reads SEHNR; CDR2 reads FQNEAQ (reference sequence). The CDR3 loop is CAGSLRGEQFF. DNA for the CDR3: TGTGCCGGCAGCTTAAGGGGCGAGCAGTTCTTC.

This chain joins TRBV20-1 and TRBJ1-1; TRBD1 aligns across 7 bases. With V trimmed by 0 bases and J by 8 bases, 12 bases remained unmatched. CDR1 and CDR2 (germline): DFQATT, SNEGSKA (reference sequence). CDR3 size: 15 residues. CDR3 DNA: TGCAGTGCTAGAGATTCCGACAGGGTGGCTCGGGAAGCTTTCTTT. Protein sequence: CSARDSDRVAREAFF.

This clonotype was detected many times. This chain links TRBV20-1 with TRBJ2-3; 12 nucleotides agree with TRBD2. Germline V gene sequence: CDR1 DFQATT, CDR2 SNEGSKA (reference sequence). The CDR3 is 14 residues long. Trimming took 5 bases from V and 3 from J; bases not matched to a gene: 3. CDR3 amino acids: CSAPGTSGTDTQYF. CDR3 sequence (DNA): TGCAGTGCTCCGGGGACTAGCGGGACAGATACGCAGTATTTT.

This clonotype was observed many times. The gene calls are TRBV29-1 and TRBJ2-3; TRBD2 matches at 11 bases. Germline values: CDR1 SQVTM, CDR2 ANQGSEA. The CDR3 extends over 16 amino acids. J gave up 2 bases and V 4 bases, and 8 bases lay outside the gene matches. CDR3: CSVALTSGAPTDTQYF. The DNA for the CDR3 is TGCAGCGTTGCCCTGACTAGCGGGGCCCCCACAGATACGCAGTATTTT.

About this clonotype itself: Germline is not matched at one junction end, which may reflect a read error. The chain couples TRBV5-1 to TRBJ2-2, with D perhaps matching TRBD1 or TRBD2 (6 bases each). The germline gives CDR1 SGHRS, CDR2 YFSETQ. The CDR3 spans 13 residues. The CDR3, as DNA: TGCGCCAGCAGCTTTTCGGGGGCCGGGGAGCGGTTTTTT. Protein sequence: CASSFSGAGERFF.

This clonotype showed up many times. This chain joins TRBV7-9 and TRBJ2-1; 9 bases line up with TRBD2. J lost 0 bases, V lost 4 bases, and 7 bases had no gene match. The CDR3 spans 17 residues. CDR1 and CDR2 (germline): SEHNR, FQNEAQ (reference sequence). Here the CDR3 DNA reads TGTGCCAGCAGCTCAACCTTAGCGGGGGCCTCCTACAATGAGCAGTTCTTC. Its translation: CASSSTLAGASYNEQFF.

In this sample, this clonotype turned up many times. V gene TRBV3-1 combines with J gene TRBJ2-1; D call uncertain. This CDR3 is 15 amino acids long. Germline values: CDR1 LGHDT, CDR2 YNNKEL (reference sequence). V was cut by 0 bases and J by 5 bases, with 11 bases left in between. The DNA of the CDR3 is TGTGCCAGCAGCCAAGATCTAGGGTATGACAATGAGCAGTTCTTC. It yields the protein CASSQDLGYDNEQFF.

For this clonotype: One end of the junction fails to match germline, which may point to a read error. The rearrangement joins TRBV5-5 to TRBJ2-2; D gene unclear. The CDR3 covers 11 residues. The germline CDR1 and CDR2 sequences are SGHKS and YYEKEE (reference sequence). In nucleotides, the CDR3 is TGTGCCGGCAGCCTCTCTGGGCGGCTGTTTTTT. This encodes CAGSLSGRLFF.

This clonotype was counted many times. The rearrangement joins TRBV6-1 to TRBJ2-7, with 8 bases lining up with TRBD1. Germline V gives CDR1 MNHNS, CDR2 SASEGT. V was clipped by 1 base and J by 6 bases; unmatched bases: 2. The CDR3 totals 13 residues. CDR3 DNA: TGTGCCAGCAGTGAAGGGACAGGGATCGAGCAGTACTTC. Translation: CASSEGTGIEQYF.

This clonotype was counted ten times or more. A read error is possible here, since a much larger clone lies one base away. DNA of the CDR3: TGTGCCAGCAGCGGAGGGGGGGGCAGGAACATTCAGTACTTC. This encodes CASSGGGGRNIQYF. The rearrangement links TRBV9 to TRBJ2-4, with D possibly being TRBD2 (7 bases). CDR3 length: 14 residues. V dropped 3 bases and J dropped 7 bases, with 14 bases sitting between them. Germline CDR1 is SGDLS and CDR2 is YYNGEE.

This chain links TRBV4-3 with TRBJ2-4; possibly TRBD2 for D (5 bases). With 3 bases removed from V and 6 bases from J, the gap between germline ends came to 15 bases. The CDR3 runs 15 residues. Germline V CDR1 and CDR2: LGHNA, YSLEER. CDR3 sequence (DNA): TGCGCCAGCAGCCAGATTCCGGGAACTAGAAACATTCAGTACTTC. Translated: CASSQIPGTRNIQYF.

The rearrangement uses TRBV12-3 or TRBV12-4 and TRBJ2-7, with TRBD2 matching over 10 bases. The V and J ends lost 1 base and 0 bases, in that order; junction bases with no gene match: 6. This CDR3 has 17 amino acids. CDR3 in DNA: TGTGCCAGCAGTTTAGGGGGTAGCGGGAGGCACTCCTACGAGCAGTACTTC. It codes for CASSLGGSGRHSYEQYF.

The chain joins TRBV20-1 to TRBJ2-5, with 7 bases lining up with TRBD1. In germline, CDR1 is DFQATT, CDR2 SNEGSKA (reference sequence). CDR3 size: 14 residues. The ends lost 3 bases at V and 2 bases at J; junction bases unmatched: 6. The CDR3: CSASHRGQQETQYF. CDR3 coding DNA: TGCAGTGCTAGTCACAGGGGACAACAAGAGACCCAGTACTTC.

This clonotype was seen a handful of times. The chain links TRBV18 to TRBJ2-3; D is unresolved. Looked up from germline, CDR1 is KGHSH and CDR2 is LQKENI. The CDR3 runs 13 residues. Trimming removed 2 bases at V and 5 bases at J, with 8 bases between. The chain's CDR3 is CASSPNQEDTQYF. CDR3 sequence (DNA): TGTGCCAGCTCACCAAACCAGGAAGATACGCAGTATTTT.

This clonotype has ten or more counts. The chain has TRBV20-1 and TRBJ2-2; D uncertain. Germline lookup yields CDR1 DFQATT and CDR2 SNEGSKA (reference sequence). The ends were cut back, 2 bases at V and 0 bases at J, with 10 bases in the middle. The CDR3 has 15 amino acids. DNA for the CDR3: TGCAGTGCTAGAAGGGCAGGACCGAACACCGGGGAGCTGTTTTTT. Translation: CSARRAGPNTGELFF.

The CDR3 here is CASSSNSGGVETQYF. The CDR3 nucleotides read TGTGCCAGCAGTTCCAATAGCGGGGGGGTAGAGACTCAGTACTTC. V gene TRBV12-3 or TRBV12-4 combines with J gene TRBJ2-7; 11 bases align to TRBD2. The CDR3 is made up of 15 amino acids. V lost 4 bases, J lost 10 bases, and 12 bases stayed unmatched.